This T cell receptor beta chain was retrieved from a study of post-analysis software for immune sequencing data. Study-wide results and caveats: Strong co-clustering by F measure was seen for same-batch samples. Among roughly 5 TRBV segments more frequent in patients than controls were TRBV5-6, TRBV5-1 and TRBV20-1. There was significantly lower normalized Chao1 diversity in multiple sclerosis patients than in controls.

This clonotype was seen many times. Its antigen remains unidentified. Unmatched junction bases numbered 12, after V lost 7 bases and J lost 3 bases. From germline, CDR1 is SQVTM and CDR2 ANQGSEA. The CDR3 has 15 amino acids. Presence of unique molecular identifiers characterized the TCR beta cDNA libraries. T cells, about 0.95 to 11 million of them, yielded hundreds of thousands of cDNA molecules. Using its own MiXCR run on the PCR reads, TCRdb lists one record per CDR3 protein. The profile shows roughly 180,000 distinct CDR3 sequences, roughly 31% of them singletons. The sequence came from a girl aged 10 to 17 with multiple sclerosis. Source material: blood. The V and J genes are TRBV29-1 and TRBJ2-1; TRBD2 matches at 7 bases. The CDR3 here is CSASSLADYYNEQFF. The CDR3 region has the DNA TGCAGCGCCTCTTCCCTAGCGGACTACTACAATGAGCAGTTCTTC.